The source of this T cell receptor (beta chain) is a study of graft-versus-host responses after intestinal transplantation. Study-wide context: Every recipient had anti-thymocyte globulin induction and approximately three years of tacrolimus plus steroids.

This CDR3 has 10 amino acids. The germline CDR1 and CDR2 sequences are GTSNPN and SVGIG (reference sequence). V dropped 2 bases and J dropped 6 bases, with 4 bases sitting between them. In the case of this clone: Its target is not known.

The method was immunoSEQ multiplex PCR; TCRdb's version includes in-frame clones alone and lacks a portion of them. The sample lists some 120,000 clones; more than 90% were seen once. The rearrangement uses TRBV30 and TRBJ1-1, with D hard to call. This clonotype was sampled from a human donor who received an intestinal transplant. The source was unstimulated CD4+ T cells sorted from spleen or lymph node cells, collected before intestinal transplant. As DNA, the CDR3 is TGTGCCTGGAGTTCGGCTGAAGCTTTCTTT. This encodes CAWSSAEAFF.